These 10 T cell receptor beta chains were sequenced from one sample in a study of blood T cell repertoires in COVID-19. Assay used: immunoSEQ multiplex PCR; TCRdb lists only in-frame clones, some missing. In the table there are 250,000 to 350,000 clones, around 88% of which are singletons. Sequencing was carried out using peripheral blood. The receptors here all came from a woman between 65 and 79 years old with COVID-19, enrolled during active disease.

This clone has a single count. The rearrangement uses TRBV27 and TRBJ1-6, with TRBD1 as a possible D gene (5 bases). The CDR3 totals 13 residues. Germline assignment: CDR1 MNHEY and CDR2 SMNVEV (reference sequence). The ends were cut back, 2 bases at V and 8 bases at J, with 7 bases in the middle. The CDR3 reads CASSLGGDSPLHF. For the CDR3, the DNA is TGTGCCAGCAGTTTAGGGGGGGATTCACCCCTCCACTTT.

V usage is TRBV5-6 and J usage is TRBJ2-1; maybe TRBD1 (6 bases). Germline-derived CDR1 and CDR2 are SGHDT and YYEEEE. The CDR3 consists of 16 residues. V was pared by 2 bases and J by 10 bases, with 22 bases between. The CDR3: CASSLIGGTVKNEQFF. CDR3 bases: TGTGCCAGCAGCTTAATAGGGGGTACAGTGAAGAACGAGCAGTTCTTC.

The chain recombines TRBV29-1 with TRBJ1-2; perhaps TRBD1 as D (6 bases). CDR3 length: 13 residues. With 5 bases removed from V and 0 bases from J, the gap between germline ends came to 10 bases. CDR1 and CDR2 (germline): SQVTM, ANQGSEA. CDR3 sequence (DNA): TGCAGCGTTTGGGGGGGCTCTAACTATGGCTACACCTTC. Translating gives CSVWGGSNYGYTF.

Remarks on this clone: Germline is not matched at one junction end, which may reflect a read error. The genes are TRBV2 and TRBJ1-4, with a weak D call TRBD1 (5 bases). Germline lookup yields CDR1 SNHLY and CDR2 FYNNEI. The CDR3 contains 13 residues. The CDR3 DNA reads as TGTGCTAGCAGTGACCAGGGCCTGGGAAAACTGTTTTTT. Protein: CASSDQGLGKLFF.

The chain combines TRBV30 with TRBJ1-3, with D tentatively TRBD1 (5 bases). V was trimmed by 3 bases and J by 0 bases, leaving 12 bases between them. Germline lookup yields CDR1 GTSNPN and CDR2 SVGIG (reference sequence). This CDR3 region has 15 residues. CDR3 in DNA: TGTGCCTGGAGCCGTAGGGGCGGCTCTGGAAACACCATATATTTT. It codes for CAWSRRGGSGNTIYF.

This clone occurred once. V usage is TRBV10-3 and J usage is TRBJ2-5; unclear D gene. The CDR3 contains 13 residues. CDR1 ENHRY and CDR2 SYGVKD come from the germline V gene. V lost 2 bases and J 2 bases, leaving 6 bases between the germline ends. CDR3 nucleotide sequence: TGTGCCATCAGTGAGGGCAGGCAAGAGACCCAGTACTTC. Translated, it gives CAISEGRQETQYF.

CDR3 DNA: TGTGCCAGCAGCCCCAGGGACTTCTCCTACGAGCAGTACTTC. Protein product: CASSPRDFSYEQYF. The V and J genes are TRBV3-1 (or the pseudogene TRBV3-2) and TRBJ2-7; D might be TRBD2 (6 bases). The CDR3 totals 14 residues. With 4 bases removed from V and 0 bases from J, the gap between germline ends came to 10 bases. Germline loops: CDR1 LGHDT, CDR2 YNNKEL (reference sequence).

The chain couples TRBV15 to TRBJ2-2; D might be TRBD1 (5 bases). The CDR3 covers 16 residues. V shed 7 bases and J shed 4 bases, with 19 bases lying between them. Per the germline V gene, CDR1 is LNHNV and CDR2 is YYDKDF (reference sequence). In DNA form, the CDR3 reads TGTGCCACCACTAAGAGAGAAGCAGGGATCACCGGGGAGCTGTTTTTT. Residues: CATTKREAGITGELFF.

This chain uses TRBV12-3 or TRBV12-4 with TRBJ2-2; 7 bases align to TRBD2. V trimming: 7 bases; J trimming: 5 bases; junction bases outside the gene matches: 4. The CDR3 loop spans 13 amino acids. The CDR3 reads CASTWGGTGELFF. In DNA, the CDR3 is TGTGCCAGCACCTGGGGGGGAACCGGGGAGCTGTTTTTT.

This clone was picked up a small number of times. The J gene is TRBJ2-3, the V gene TRBV7-2; possible D gene TRBD2, 7 bases. CDR1 and CDR2 from the germline V gene are SGHTA and FQGNSA. Trimming removed 6 bases at V and 1 base at J, with 14 bases between. The CDR3 sequence is 15 residues long. This CDR3 is CASRRGGVGTDTQYF. As DNA, the CDR3 is TGTGCCAGCAGAAGGGGGGGCGTGGGCACAGATACGCAGTATTTT.